This T cell receptor (beta chain) was sequenced in a study of blood T cell repertoires in COVID-19. As for the study in general: Acute-phase and convalescent COVID-19 samples originated in the United States, Italy and Spain. T cells, B-cell-depleted T cells, or PBMCs provided the cDNA or gDNA that served as material.

The V and J ends lost 6 bases and 2 bases respectively, with 10 bases between them. The CDR3 runs to 13 residues. CDR1 and CDR2 (germline): MDHEN, SYDVKM. Patients at the Seattle site were enrolled during active infection and followed longitudinally. In the study's own analysis: For nucleated cells, counts were estimated from reference gene primer amplification. TCRdb's copy holds only in-frame clones and misses some; the assay was immunoSEQ multiplex PCR. The D gene and trimming were derived from the DNA, and the V and J assignments and clone size from that table. Counted here are around 300,000 clones, 90% occurring once; the ten biggest clones make up 0.8% to 1.3%.

The receptor's source is a woman aged 40 to 50 with COVID-19, enrolled during active disease. Sequencing was carried out using peripheral blood. J is TRBJ1-1 and V is TRBV28; tentative D call: TRBD1 (5 bases). CDR3 bases: TGTGCCAGCAGCAACGGGGGAAACACTGAAGCTTTCTTT. This encodes CASSNGGNTEAFF.